This T cell receptor (beta chain) is drawn from a study of CD8 T cells in ankylosing spondylitis. V shed 8 bases and J 12 bases; nucleotides not matched to a gene: 8. This CDR3 contains 12 residues. Study results and caveats: Those disease-linked clones were CD8+; they were also relatively rare in peripheral blood. Blood from ankylosing spondylitis patients appeared to carry a characteristic roughly eight-variant TCR beta motif.

About this clonotype: What it binds is not known.

TCRdb ran MiXCR on the 5' RACE reads and lists one entry per CDR3 protein. The table lists about 540,000 distinct CDR3 sequences, 9.5% to 15% of them singletons. This TCR was sampled from a male donor with ankylosing spondylitis. The chain links TRBV12-3 or TRBV12-4 to TRBJ2-1; 9 nucleotides agree with TRBD2. Sequenced input: blood, either unsorted or a sorted T cell fraction (not recorded which). The CDR3 region is CASGLAGLRQFF. The CDR3 DNA is TGTGCCAGCGGGCTAGCGGGACTAAGGCAGTTCTTC.